This TCR beta chain was recovered during a study of blood T cell repertoires in COVID-19. V lost 5 bases, J lost 5 bases, and 10 bases stayed unmatched. Per the germline V gene, CDR1 is SEHNR and CDR2 is FQNEAQ (reference sequence). This CDR3 has 15 residues. Clones were read by immunoSEQ multiplex PCR, and TCRdb kept only the in-frame ones, dropping some. The sample consists of around 470,000 clones, roughly nine tenths of them appearing once. The sequence was collected from a man younger than 35 with COVID-19, enrolled during active disease. This chain uses TRBV7-9 with TRBJ2-7, with 9 bases that match TRBD1. The sequenced sample consisted of peripheral blood. CDR3 nucleotide sequence: TGTGCCAGCAGCATTCCGGGACAGGGAGTCCACGAGCAGTACTTC. This gives the protein CASSIPGQGVHEQYF.